Listed here are 20 T cell receptor beta chains from one sample, sequenced in a study of beta chain features in type 1 diabetes. Study-level results: The study found moderately but significantly shorter TCRB CDR3s in all four CD4+ subsets of Type 1 diabetes patients.

Their specific antigens are unknown. TCRB transcripts that were expressed got sequenced, as all of the isolated RNA had been reverse transcribed. TCRdb's table, derived via immunoSEQ multiplex PCR, lists solely in-frame clones and lacks some. The profile shows about 140,000 clones, approximately 13% of them singletons. The sample comprised central memory CD4+ T cells from blood. The receptors here all came from a young man with type 1 diabetes.

J is TRBJ2-3 and V is TRBV9; 9 bases align to TRBD1. V lost 4 bases, J lost 4 bases, and 10 bases stayed unmatched. The germline V gene encodes CDR1 SGDLS and CDR2 YYNGEE. The CDR3 is 16 amino acids. CDR3 protein: CASSPRGQGGPDTQYF. CDR3 coding DNA: TGTGCCAGCAGCCCACGGGGACAGGGAGGGCCAGATACGCAGTATTTT.

This clone has more than one count but fewer than ten. The genes are TRBV23-1 and TRBJ1-4; perhaps TRBD1 as D (6 bases). TRBV23-1 carries the ORF label, with uncertain function. There are 15 residues in the CDR3. The V gene lost 3 bases and the J gene lost 5 bases, with 13 bases spanning the gap. The CDR3 coding sequence is TGCGCCAGCAGTCACGGGTTGGGGGGCAATGAAAAACTGTTTTTT. Amino acid sequence: CASSHGLGGNEKLFF.

To note about this clone: At one boundary the junction diverges from the germline segment, which might be a read error. The V gene is TRBV25-1, the J gene TRBJ2-1; 11 bases fit TRBD1. The CDR3 runs to 16 residues. Germline lookup yields CDR1 MGHDK and CDR2 SYGVNS. As DNA, the CDR3 is TGTGCCAGCTGTGACCCGGGGACAGGGGGAATCGATGAGCAGTTCTTC. Its translation: CASCDPGTGGIDEQFF.

The chain uses TRBV18 and TRBJ2-5, with a tentative D call TRBD2 (5 bases). The V end was cut by 0 bases, the J end by 5 bases, with 10 bases between. The CDR3 sequence is 14 residues long. Germline V lookup: CDR1 KGHSH, CDR2 LQKENI. CDR3 sequence reads: CASSPPEERETQYF. CDR3 in DNA: TGTGCCAGCTCACCACCTGAGGAGCGGGAGACCCAGTACTTC.

This clone has just a few counts. This chain joins TRBV5-4 and TRBJ2-3; D uncertain. There are 15 residues in the CDR3. V was cut by 4 bases and J by 0 bases, with 12 bases left in between. The V gene's germline CDR1 is SGHNT and CDR2 YYREEE (reference sequence). The CDR3 DNA follows: TGTGCCAGCAGCCCTGATGGCACTAGCACAGATACGCAGTATTTT. Protein: CASSPDGTSTDTQYF.

V and J are TRBV7-2 and TRBJ2-7; D uncertain. The V and J ends lost 5 bases and 7 bases respectively, with 15 bases between them. The CDR3 is 13 residues long. CDR1 and CDR2 (germline): SGHTA, FQGNSA. This CDR3 is CASSPGVSREQYF. For the CDR3, the DNA is TGTGCCAGCAGCCCAGGAGTATCCCGGGAGCAGTACTTC.

The chain joins TRBV18 to TRBJ2-5, with D perhaps TRBD1 or TRBD2 (5 bases each). The CDR3 sequence is 13 residues long. Germline V gives CDR1 KGHSH, CDR2 LQKENI. Trimming shortened V by 4 bases and J by 4 bases, and 10 bases separated the two germline ends. The CDR3 region has the DNA TGTGCCAGCTCACTCCGGGACGGAGAGACCCAGTACTTC. This translates into CASSLRDGETQYF.

Here the CDR3 DNA reads TGTGCCAGCAGTTATGGGGAGGGCGTAAATGGCTACACCTTC. It is translated as CASSYGEGVNGYTF. The chain uses TRBV6-1 and TRBJ1-2; D uncertain. The CDR3 loop spans 14 amino acids. V was pared by 5 bases and J by 6 bases, with 16 bases between. CDR1 is MNHNS, CDR2 SASEGT, per germline.

This clone was counted a few times. The chain joins TRBV5-4 to TRBJ1-2; the D gene is possibly TRBD1 (6 bases). Per the germline V gene, CDR1 is SGHNT and CDR2 is YYREEE (reference sequence). The CDR3 length is 12 residues. V was cut by 4 bases and J by 8 bases, with 12 bases left in between. CDR3 bases: TGTGCCAGCAGCCCCTTGGGGGGCGGCTACACCTTC. This encodes CASSPLGGGYTF.

The chain couples TRBV11-2 to TRBJ2-5, with 11 positions matching TRBD1. The V gene end was trimmed by 3 bases and the J gene end by 7 bases; junction bases not matched to a gene: 10. Germline CDR1 and CDR2: SGHAT and FQNNGV. The CDR3 has 16 amino acids. CDR3 nucleotides: TGTGCCAGCAGCTTTGAGAGGGGACAGGGGGTATTGACCCAGTACTTC. Its protein product is CASSFERGQGVLTQYF.

This clone was observed a handful of times. The V call is TRBV30, the J call TRBJ1-5; D unclear. Looked up from germline, CDR1 is GTSNPN and CDR2 is SVGIG (reference sequence). The CDR3 is 14 residues long. With 0 bases removed from V and 6 bases from J, the gap between germline ends came to 12 bases. CDR3 sequence (DNA): TGTGCCTGGAGTGTAGCAGGTAACAGTCAGCCCCAGCATTTT. Translation: CAWSVAGNSQPQHF. Combining the CDR3 with reference TRBV30 and TRBJ1-5 gives the whole variable domain SQTIHQWPATLVQPVGSPLSLECTVEGTSNPNLYWYRQAAGRGLQLLFYSVGIGQISSEVPQNLSASRPQDRQFILSSKKLLLSDSGFYLCAWSVAGNSQPQHFGDGTRLSIL.

The V gene is TRBV19, the J gene TRBJ1-5; possible D gene TRBD1, 6 bases. This CDR3 region has 14 residues. Trimming pared 5 bases from V and 7 bases from J, leaving 15 bases between. CDR1 and CDR2 (germline): LNHDA, SQIVND (reference sequence). CDR3 amino acids: CASSPDSSGQPQHF. CDR3 DNA: TGTGCCAGTAGTCCGGACAGCAGTGGGCAGCCCCAGCATTTT.

This clone was picked up a small number of times. The rearrangement uses TRBV6-6 and TRBJ1-1, with TRBD1 as a possible D gene (6 bases). The V end lost 6 bases, the J end lost 8 bases, and 10 bases lay between the germline ends. The CDR3 is made up of 11 amino acids. Looked up from germline, CDR1 is MNHNY and CDR2 is SVGAGI (reference sequence). The CDR3 spells CASREGGEAFF. CDR3 bases: TGTGCCAGCAGAGAAGGGGGGGAAGCTTTCTTT.

At least ten counts were recorded for this clone. The V call is TRBV7-2, the J call TRBJ2-1; the D gene could be TRBD1 or TRBD2 (5 bases each). The CDR3 sequence is 15 residues long. Trimming stripped 2 bases from V and 2 bases from J, with 10 bases between. Germline CDR1 is SGHTA and CDR2 is FQGNSA. CDR3 amino acids: CASSLRRDPYNEQFF. The CDR3 region has the DNA TGTGCCAGCAGCTTACGCCGGGACCCCTACAATGAGCAGTTCTTC.

This clone was observed a handful of times. V and J are TRBV10-2 and TRBJ2-7; 10 positions agree with TRBD1. Unmatched junction bases numbered 6, after V lost 5 bases and J lost 5 bases. Germline V gives CDR1 WSHSY, CDR2 SAAADI. The CDR3 is 14 amino acids. DNA of the CDR3: TGCGCCAGCAGTCAGGGACAGGGGAATGACGAGCAGTACTTC. It translates to CASSQGQGNDEQYF.

This clone was detected ten times or more. The chain combines TRBV6-5 with TRBJ1-2; a possible D gene is TRBD1 (6 bases). In germline, CDR1 is MNHEY, CDR2 SVGAGI. The V and J ends lost 7 bases and 9 bases respectively, with 12 bases between them. CDR3 size: 11 residues. DNA of the CDR3: TGTGCCAGCAAGACAGGCAGTAGCTACACCTTC. This encodes CASKTGSSYTF.

This chain links TRBV11-1 with TRBJ1-1, with D tentatively TRBD1 (5 bases). V was pared by 0 bases and J by 10 bases, with 15 bases between. The CDR3 has 14 residues. Germline assignment: CDR1 SGHAT and CDR2 FQDESV (reference sequence). The CDR3 DNA reads TGTGCCAGCAGCTTAGCGTGGAGGGACCAGGGAGCTTTCTTT. Translating gives CASSLAWRDQGAFF.

This clone was counted only a few times. This sequence joins TRBV30 and TRBJ2-2; D uncertain. V gave up 0 bases and J gave up 1 base, with 3 bases separating them. The CDR3 is 13 residues long. Germline V gene data show CDR1 as GTSNPN and CDR2 as SVGIG (reference sequence). CDR3: CAWSVRNTGELFF. The CDR3 DNA sequence: TGTGCCTGGAGTGTACGGAACACCGGGGAGCTGTTTTTT.

As for this clone: In the same sample, other DNA sequences code for this CDR3. J is TRBJ1-5 and V is TRBV18; a weak D match, TRBD1 (5 bases). Trimming took off 3 bases at V and 4 bases at J, with 7 bases between the two ends. CDR1 is KGHSH, CDR2 LQKENI, per germline. The CDR3 contains 13 residues. The CDR3 protein is CASSPDSNQPQHF. DNA for the CDR3: TGTGCCAGCTCACCCGACAGTAATCAGCCCCAGCATTTT.

This clone has only a few counts. The rearrangement joins TRBV11-2 to TRBJ2-2, with D unresolved. V was shortened by 6 bases and J by 0 bases, with 11 bases between the two germline ends. Germline V gene sequence: CDR1 SGHAT, CDR2 FQNNGV. This CDR3 has 15 residues. Here the CDR3 DNA reads TGTGCCAGCAGTCTAGAGCTGGCGAACACCGGGGAGCTGTTTTTT. Translating gives CASSLELANTGELFF.